This TCR beta chain was captured in a study of graft-versus-host responses after intestinal transplantation. Study details: Anti-thymocyte globulin served as induction for all recipients, who then took tacrolimus and steroids for about 3 years.

Sequenced by immunoSEQ multiplex PCR; TCRdb stores in-frame clones only, minus some. This sample carries 90,000 to 95,000 clones, around nine tenths of them seen once, and the ten largest clones take under 0.55%. Findings and caveats of the study: GvH clones occurred in recipient marrow; some first appeared in ileum or blood.

As regards this clone: What it binds is not known.

The CDR3 spans 13 residues. V was trimmed by 6 bases and J by 6 bases, leaving 15 bases between them. From germline, CDR1 is SGHRS and CDR2 YFSETQ. The sample consisted of unstimulated CD8+ T cells sorted from spleen or lymph node cells, taken before intestinal transplant. The chain employs TRBV5-1 and TRBJ1-2, with D maybe TRBD1 (5 bases). This sequence originates from a human donor who received an intestinal transplant. CDR3 residues: CASKLSWGDGYTF. CDR3 DNA: TGCGCCAGCAAACTTTCATGGGGGGATGGCTACACCTTC. Full variable domain (remainder filled in from reference TRBV5-1 and TRBJ1-2): KAGVTQTPRYLIKTRGQQVTLSCSPISGHRSVSWYQQTPGQGLQFLFEYFSETQRNKGNFPGRFSGRQFSNSRSEMNVSTLELGDSALYLCASKLSWGDGYTFGSGTRLTVV.